Shown below are 5 T cell receptor beta chains from a single sample sequenced in a study of cytomegalovirus exposure and HLA in healthy donors. With 60 Vbeta and 13 Jbeta primers, the PCR was carried out. Method: immunoSEQ multiplex PCR; TCRdb's copy keeps in-frame clones and lacks some. The profile shows 130,000 to 150,000 clones, roughly four fifths of them singletons. The specimen sequenced was PBMCs. The receptors here all came from a male donor in good health and CMV-seronegative.

The genes are TRBV9 and TRBJ2-3, with a tentative D call TRBD2 (6 bases). This CDR3 is 15 amino acids long. V lost 4 bases and J 0 bases, leaving 12 bases between the germline ends. From germline, CDR1 is SGDLS and CDR2 YYNGEE. CDR3 DNA sequence: TGTGCCAGCAGCCGGGAGAGGGACAGCACAGATACGCAGTATTTT. The encoded protein is CASSRERDSTDTQYF. The entire variable domain, with the rest obtained from reference TRBV9 and TRBJ2-3, is as follows: DSGVTQTPKHLITATGQRVTLRCSPRSGDLSVYWYQQSLDQGLQFLIQYYNGEERAKGNILERFSAQQFPDLHSELNLSSLELGDSALYFCASSRERDSTDTQYFGPGTRLTVL.

The rearrangement joins TRBV19 to TRBJ2-1, with 7 bases aligning to TRBD2. Trimming cost V 5 bases and J 2 bases; bases outside gene matches: 6. This CDR3 contains 15 residues. Germline CDR1 is LNHDA and CDR2 is SQIVND (reference sequence). The CDR3 is CASSPWLAAYNEQFF. In nucleotides, the CDR3 is TGTGCCAGTAGTCCCTGGCTAGCGGCCTACAATGAGCAGTTCTTC.

The V call is TRBV4-3, the J call TRBJ2-1, with 9 bases aligning to TRBD1. Germline loops: CDR1 LGHNA, CDR2 YSLEER. V lost 3 bases and J lost 7; bases outside the gene matches: 7. CDR3 length: 15 residues. As DNA, the CDR3 is TGCGCCAGCAGCCAGAGGGACAGGGAGGAAAATGAGCAGTTCTTC. It yields the protein CASSQRDREENEQFF.

A single count supports this clone. This sequence joins TRBV11-2 and TRBJ2-7; the D is unclear. Germline-derived CDR1 and CDR2 are SGHAT and FQNNGV. Trimming took 0 bases from V and 2 from J, leaving 11 bases between them. The CDR3 covers 15 residues. The CDR3 is CASSLEGKITYEQYF. The CDR3 DNA reads as TGTGCCAGCAGCTTAGAGGGCAAGATAACCTACGAGCAGTACTTC. Complete variable domain (other parts from reference TRBV11-2 and TRBJ2-7): EAGVAQSPRYKIIEKRQSVAFWCNPISGHATLYWYQQILGQGPKLLIQFQNNGVVDDSQLPKDRFSAERLKGVDSTLKIQPAKLEDSAVYLCASSLEGKITYEQYFGPGTRLTVT.

V usage is TRBV6-1 and J usage is TRBJ1-1; D is perhaps TRBD1 (6 bases). Germline V lookup: CDR1 MNHNS, CDR2 SASEGT. V was trimmed by 6 bases and J by 1 base, leaving 9 bases between them. CDR3 length: 13 residues. In DNA, the CDR3 is TGTGCCAGCAGGCGACAGGAGAACACTGAAGCTTTCTTT. It translates to CASRRQENTEAFF.